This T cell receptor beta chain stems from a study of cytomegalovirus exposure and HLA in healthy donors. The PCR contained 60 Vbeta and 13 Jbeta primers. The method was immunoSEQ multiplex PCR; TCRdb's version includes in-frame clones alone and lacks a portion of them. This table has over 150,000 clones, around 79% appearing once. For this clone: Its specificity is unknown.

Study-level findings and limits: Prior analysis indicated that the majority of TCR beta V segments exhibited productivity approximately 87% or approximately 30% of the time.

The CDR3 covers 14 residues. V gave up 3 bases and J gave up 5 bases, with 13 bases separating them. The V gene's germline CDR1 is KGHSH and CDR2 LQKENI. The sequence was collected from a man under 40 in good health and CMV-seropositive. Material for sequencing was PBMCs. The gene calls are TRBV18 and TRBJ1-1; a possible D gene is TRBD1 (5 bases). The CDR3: CASSPQGFRTEAFF. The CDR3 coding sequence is TGTGCCAGCTCACCCCAGGGATTTAGGACTGAAGCTTTCTTT.